The next 13 T cell receptor beta chains were all read from a single sample in a study of OX40 agonist ivuxolimab in advanced cancers. The repertoire was sequenced with immunoSEQ multiplex PCR; TCRdb's copy has only in-frame clones and lacks some. The profile shows about 53,000 clones, roughly 84% of them singletons. Here the sequenced sample was CD4+ or CD8+ T cells sorted from blood, taken in a trial of the OX40 agonist ivuxolimab. The source of these receptors is an adult with an advanced solid tumor such as melanoma, head and neck, liver or kidney cancer.

This clone occurred a few times. V gene TRBV15 combines with J gene TRBJ1-2, with 8 positions matching TRBD1. The germline V gene encodes CDR1 LNHNV and CDR2 YYDKDF (reference sequence). Losses at the gene ends were 10 bases for V and 8 bases for J; bases not matched to a gene: 9. The CDR3 has 12 amino acids. DNA for the CDR3: TGTGCCATCGACAGGGGATTTGGAGGCTACACCTTC. It codes for CAIDRGFGGYTF.

V and J are TRBV18 and TRBJ1-1; unclear D gene. V dropped 0 bases and J dropped 1 base, with 9 bases sitting between them. The CDR3 consists of 15 residues. Germline V gene lookup returns CDR1 KGHSH and CDR2 LQKENI. This CDR3 is CASSPPRVRNTEAFF. Here the CDR3 DNA reads TGTGCCAGCTCACCACCAAGGGTCCGGAACACTGAAGCTTTCTTT. Based on the CDR3 plus reference TRBV18 and TRBJ1-1, the full variable domain is NAGVMQNPRHLVRRRGQEARLRCSPMKGHSHVYWYRQLPEEGLKFMVYLQKENIIDESGMPKERFSAEFPKEGPSILRIQQVVRGDSAAYFCASSPPRVRNTEAFFGQGTRLTVV.

This clone was counted only a few times. The chain employs TRBV7-9 and TRBJ2-2, with D tentatively TRBD2 (5 bases). Germline V gives CDR1 SEHNR, CDR2 FQNEAQ (reference sequence). This CDR3 has 15 amino acids. V was trimmed by 6 bases and J by 1 base, leaving 12 bases between them. Here the CDR3 reads CASSTGSLNTGELFF. As DNA, the CDR3 is TGTGCCAGCAGTACGGGGAGCCTGAACACCGGGGAGCTGTTTTTT.

The chain links TRBV19 to TRBJ1-1, with TRBD1 as a possible D gene (5 bases). The CDR3 length is 14 residues. Germline lookup yields CDR1 LNHDA and CDR2 SQIVND (reference sequence). With 7 bases removed from V and 0 bases from J, the gap between germline ends came to 12 bases. The CDR3 nucleotides are TGTGCCAGTATTTCTCGGGACCTGAACACTGAAGCTTTCTTT. Protein product: CASISRDLNTEAFF.

The rearrangement links TRBV23-1 to TRBJ1-2; D perhaps matches TRBD1 (6 bases). TRBV23-1 is an ORF; its function is uncertain. This CDR3 comprises 15 residues. The V end lost 6 bases, the J end lost 3 bases, and 17 bases lay between the germline ends. The CDR3: CASRPFRDKYYGYTF. Here the CDR3 DNA reads TGCGCCAGCAGGCCCTTCCGGGACAAGTACTATGGCTACACCTTC.

The sample holds a few counts of this clone. The chain combines TRBV5-1 with TRBJ1-4, with D maybe TRBD1 (5 bases). From germline, CDR1 is SGHRS and CDR2 YFSETQ. V was clipped by 4 bases and J by 8 bases, with 18 bases between them. CDR3 length equals 15 residues. The CDR3 reads CASSPAGEVWEKLFF. The CDR3 coding sequence is TGCGCCAGCAGCCCGGCGGGGGAGGTCTGGGAAAAACTGTTTTTT.

The chain uses TRBV27 and TRBJ1-1, with D unclear. CDR1 and CDR2 (germline): MNHEY, SMNVEV (reference sequence). This CDR3 is built from 13 residues. Deletions cut 2 bases from V and 2 bases from J, with 6 bases between. This CDR3 is CASSLGRNTEAFF. CDR3 bases: TGTGCCAGCAGTTTAGGGAGAAACACTGAAGCTTTCTTT.

This clone was seen a single time. At one of its ends the junction is not consistent with the germline gene, which may arise from a read error. This chain joins TRBV2 and TRBJ2-7, with a weak D call TRBD1 (6 bases). This CDR3 is 11 amino acids long. From germline, CDR1 is SNHLY and CDR2 FYNNEI. The CDR3 DNA reads as TGTGCCAGCAGTGAATCCCGGTTAGGGGGCTTC. It translates to CASSESRLGGF.

The rearrangement links TRBV2 to TRBJ2-3, with 9 bases matching TRBD2. The germline V gene has CDR1 SNHLY and CDR2 FYNNEI. V shed 5 bases, J shed 1 base, and the junction held 4 bases outside the gene matches. This CDR3 has 15 residues. This chain's CDR3 is CASSNPSGGTDTQYF. The CDR3 nucleotides are TGTGCCAGCAGTAACCCTAGCGGGGGCACAGATACGCAGTATTTT. Complete variable domain (other parts from reference TRBV2 and TRBJ2-3): EPEVTQTPSHQVTQMGQEVILRCVPISNHLYFYWYRQILGQKVEFLVSFYNNEISEKSEIFDDQFSVERPDGSNFTLKIRSTKLEDSAMYFCASSNPSGGTDTQYFGPGTRLTVL.

V and J are TRBV19 and TRBJ2-3; D ambiguous. This CDR3 comprises 13 residues. V was clipped by 0 bases and J by 1 base, with 2 bases between them. Germline CDR1 and CDR2: LNHDA and SQIVND (reference sequence). The CDR3 region is CASSIDRTDTQYF. The DNA for the CDR3 is TGTGCCAGTAGTATAGATCGCACAGATACGCAGTATTTT.

This sequence joins TRBV28 and TRBJ1-2; D possibly corresponds to TRBD1 (5 bases). The length of the CDR3 is 14 residues. V was trimmed by 7 bases and J by 6 bases, leaving 18 bases between them. Germline values: CDR1 MDHEN, CDR2 SYDVKM. CDR3 residues: CASTDGGGYDGYTF. In DNA, the CDR3 is TGTGCCAGCACCGATGGCGGGGGGTATGATGGCTACACCTTC.

CDR3 bases: TGTGCCAGCAGCTTAGCCCTAGCGGGAGTGGGCACCGGGGAGCTGTTTTTT. Protein sequence: CASSLALAGVGTGELFF. V gene TRBV7-6 combines with J gene TRBJ2-2; 10 positions agree with TRBD2. The junction had 5 bases not matched to a gene; V was cut back by 0 bases and J by 4 bases. Germline V gene data show CDR1 as SGHVS and CDR2 as FNYEAQ. This CDR3 is built from 17 residues.

The CDR3 loop is CASSLRRMKETQYF. CDR3 DNA sequence: TGTGCCAGCAGCTTGCGCAGGATGAAAGAGACCCAGTACTTC. This sequence joins TRBV5-4 and TRBJ2-5; D remains unclear. The CDR3 contains 14 residues. Germline V gene lookup returns CDR1 SGHNT and CDR2 YYREEE (reference sequence). The V end lost 1 base, the J end lost 3 bases, and 10 bases lay between the germline ends.